Listed below are T cell receptor beta chains from one sample, sequenced in a study of blood T cell repertoires in COVID-19. Profiled with immunoSEQ multiplex PCR; TCRdb holds only in-frame clones, not every one. The repertoire consists of just over 300,000 clones, with over 80% occurring once and the leading ten covering approximately 9%. Sequences were obtained from PBMCs or T cells enriched from blood (not recorded which). Receptors originate from a woman between 18 and 30 years old who had recovered from COVID-19. CDR3s include the opening cysteine and the closing phenylalanine or tryptophan. Fields, in order: V gene, J gene, D gene, clone size, CDR3 protein, CDR3 DNA. D genes are given only for firm matches. Where a row states a size, it is once, few, many or the class of an expanded clone; other rows omit it.

>TRBV29-1|TRBJ2-1|TRBD2|NA
CSVEVGLADEQFF
TGCAGCGTTGAAGTGGGACTAGCGGATGAGCAGTTCTTC
>TRBV6-5|TRBJ1-2|NA|NA
CASSSPTDSYGYTF
TGTGCCAGCAGTTCCCCAACCGACAGCTATGGCTACACCTTC
>TRBV11-1|TRBJ2-1|TRBD2|NA
CASSLRSSGGNEQFF
TGTGCCAGCAGCTTAAGGTCCAGCGGGGGGAATGAGCAGTTCTTC
>TRBV27|TRBJ1-2|TRBD1|NA
CASSPGQGSGYTF
TGTGCCAGCAGTCCGGGACAGGGGTCAGGCTACACCTTC
>TRBV9|TRBJ2-5|NA|NA
CASSVTQGETQYF
TGTGCCAGCAGCGTAACACAGGGTGAGACCCAGTACTTC
>TRBV29-1|TRBJ1-5|NA|NA
CSVVEGRGDQPQHF
TGCAGCGTTGTAGAGGGACGGGGGGATCAGCCCCAGCATTTT
>TRBV13|TRBJ1-5|TRBD1|NA
CASSFYRDRGHSNQPQHF
TGTGCCAGCAGCTTCTACCGGGACAGAGGCCATAGCAATCAGCCCCAGCATTTT
>TRBV3-1/TRBV3-2|TRBJ2-3|NA|NA
CASSRGLPGDTQYF
TGTGCCAGCAGCCGGGGACTCCCGGGAGATACGCAGTATTTT
>TRBV7-2|TRBJ2-2|NA|NA
CASSRSSTGELFF
TGTGCCAGCAGTCGGTCGAGCACCGGGGAGCTGTTTTTT
>TRBV7-8|TRBJ2-3|TRBD1|NA
CASSRDSRTDTQYF
TGTGCCAGCAGCCGGGACAGCAGAACAGATACGCAGTATTTT
>TRBV12-3/TRBV12-4|TRBJ2-1|NA|NA
CASSEDQYNEQFF
TGTGCCAGCAGCGAGGATCAATACAATGAGCAGTTCTTC
>TRBV5-1|TRBJ1-1|TRBD1|NA
CASSLSTGGQVTEAFF
TGCGCCAGCAGCTTGTCGACAGGGGGTCAAGTCACTGAAGCTTTCTTT
>TRBV6-2/TRBV6-3|TRBJ1-5|NA|NA
CASSAGYSNQPQHF
TGTGCCAGCAGCGCAGGGTATTCCAATCAGCCCCAGCATTTT
>TRBV9|TRBJ2-5|NA|NA
CASSETQGLAETQYF
TGTGCCAGCAGCGAGACCCAGGGGTTGGCAGAGACCCAGTACTTC
>TRBV25-1|TRBJ1-2|NA|NA
CASASGHRYGYTF
TGTGCCAGCGCCTCAGGACACCGCTATGGCTACACCTTC
>TRBV19|TRBJ1-2|NA|NA
CASTLRVAGSDGYTF
TGTGCCAGTACCCTCCGTGTAGCGGGAAGCGATGGCTACACCTTC
>TRBV18|TRBJ1-1|NA|NA
CASSPPPTPGPPWGTEAFF
TGTGCCAGCTCACCACCGCCCACGCCAGGGCCCCCTTGGGGCACTGAAGCTTTCTTT
>TRBV7-2|TRBJ1-4|NA|NA
CASSPDPGINFGTNEKLFF
TGTGCCAGCAGCCCAGATCCAGGGATAAACTTCGGAACTAATGAAAAACTGTTTTTT
>TRBV27|TRBJ2-1|TRBD2|NA
CASSLWGGGSYNEQFF
TGTGCCAGCAGTTTATGGGGCGGGGGTTCCTACAATGAGCAGTTCTTC
>TRBV9|TRBJ1-2|TRBD1|NA
CASSRTGRRYGYTF
TGTGCCAGCAGTAGGACAGGGAGACGCTATGGCTACACCTTC
>TRBV3-1/TRBV3-2|TRBJ2-5|TRBD1|NA
CASSQSGDRETQYF
TGTGCCAGCAGCCAATCGGGGGACAGGGAGACCCAGTACTTC
>TRBV28|TRBJ1-5|TRBD1|once
CASSLSDRALYSNQPQHF
TGTGCCAGCAGTTTATCGGACAGGGCCCTTTATAGCAATCAGCCCCAGCATTTT
>TRBV11-2|TRBJ2-7|TRBD2|NA
CASSLGGLATYEQYF
TGTGCCAGCAGCTTAGGGGGACTAGCGACCTACGAGCAGTACTTC
>TRBV30|TRBJ1-1|NA|NA
CADTLQEMNTEAFF
TGTGCCGACACCCTACAGGAGATGAACACTGAAGCTTTCTTT
>TRBV11-2|TRBJ2-2|NA|NA
CASSLGRDTGELFF
TGTGCCAGCAGCTTAGGCAGGGACACCGGGGAGCTGTTTTTT
>TRBV6-5|TRBJ1-2|TRBD1|NA
CASSPDRGYGYTF
TGTGCCAGCAGCCCAGACAGGGGGTACGGCTACACCTTC
>TRBV23-1|TRBJ1-3|NA|NA
CASSPLVQPEVSGNTIYF
TGCGCCAGCTCTCCCCTAGTCCAACCTGAAGTTTCTGGAAACACCATATATTTT
>TRBV15|TRBJ2-2|TRBD2|NA
CATSSITLAVGDTGELFF
TGTGCCACCAGCAGTATCACTCTAGCGGTGGGGGACACCGGGGAGCTGTTTTTT
>TRBV6-5|TRBJ2-1|TRBD1|NA
CASRFTGGSGNEQFF
TGTGCCAGCAGGTTCACAGGGGGATCAGGCAATGAGCAGTTCTTC
>TRBV18|TRBJ1-4|TRBD1|NA
CASSTGVAEKLFF
TGTGCCAGCTCAACAGGGGTGGCGGAAAAACTGTTTTTT
>TRBV4-1|TRBJ2-1|NA|once
CASSLTVVSYNEQFF
TGCGCCAGCAGCCTAACAGTAGTCTCCTACAATGAGCAGTTCTTC
>TRBV5-4|TRBJ2-1|NA|NA
CAIHSGSTYNEQFF
TGTGCCATCCATAGCGGAAGTACCTACAATGAGCAGTTCTTC
>TRBV19|TRBJ2-7|TRBD2|few
CASSSLAGSYEQYF
TGTGCCAGTAGTAGTCTAGCGGGGTCCTACGAGCAGTACTTC
>TRBV19|TRBJ1-2|TRBD1|NA
CASSNRFPGGSYGYTF
TGTGCCAGTAGTAATCGGTTTCCAGGGGGCTCTTATGGCTACACCTTC
>TRBV5-4|TRBJ2-7|NA|few
CASSPALRGNEQYF
TGTGCCAGCAGCCCCGCCCTCCGGGGGAACGAGCAGTACTTC
>TRBV4-3|TRBJ2-7|TRBD2|NA
CASSQELAVYEQYF
TGCGCCAGCAGCCAAGAACTAGCGGTCTACGAGCAGTACTTC
>TRBV6-1|TRBJ1-2|NA|NA
CASSEVRDLGYTF
TGTGCCAGCAGTGAGGTCCGGGATCTCGGCTACACCTTC
>TRBV18|TRBJ1-6|NA|NA
CASSPSGNSPLHF
TGTGCCAGCTCACCTAGCGGTAATTCACCCCTCCACTTT
>TRBV24-1|TRBJ2-2|NA|NA
CATSDPRGREATGELFF
TGTGCCACCAGTGACCCCCGGGGCAGGGAGGCGACCGGGGAGCTGTTTTTT
>TRBV6-1|TRBJ2-1|TRBD2|NA
CASGGWDVERGAYNEQFF
TGTGCCAGCGGTGGGTGGGATGTTGAGCGGGGGGCCTACAATGAGCAGTTCTTC
>TRBV5-4|TRBJ2-7|TRBD2|once
CASSLPGAGGSYEQYF
TGTGCCAGCAGCCTTCCGGGCGCGGGGGGCTCCTACGAGCAGTACTTC
>TRBV6-2/TRBV6-3|TRBJ2-1|NA|NA
CASSYYGVEQFF
TGTGCCAGCAGTTACTACGGAGTTGAGCAGTTCTTC
>TRBV5-1|TRBJ2-1|TRBD2|NA
CASSTGLAGGDEQFF
TGCGCCAGCAGCACTGGACTAGCTGGGGGCGATGAGCAGTTCTTC
>TRBV6-5|TRBJ1-1|NA|NA
CASSYALTGSEAFF
TGTGCCAGCAGTTACGCCCTGACAGGATCTGAAGCTTTCTTT
>TRBV28|TRBJ1-5|NA|NA
CASSLYQGGQPQHF
TGTGCCAGCAGTTTATACCAGGGAGGACAGCCCCAGCATTTT
>TRBV6-6|TRBJ1-1|TRBD1|NA
CASTGQGMSTEAFF
TGTGCCAGCACCGGACAGGGGATGAGCACTGAAGCTTTCTTT
>TRBV5-1|TRBJ2-1|TRBD2|once
CASRSSSGSLYNEQFF
TGCGCCAGCAGATCGTCTAGCGGGAGCCTCTACAATGAGCAGTTCTTC
>TRBV4-1|TRBJ1-6|NA|NA
CASSLAQSGVYNSPLHF
TGCGCCAGCAGCCTTGCCCAGAGTGGAGTTTATAATTCACCCCTCCACTTT
>TRBV9|TRBJ2-1|NA|NA
CASSVAVGLDYNEQFF
TGTGCCAGCAGCGTAGCCGTGGGACTTGATTACAATGAGCAGTTCTTC
>TRBV19|TRBJ1-1|NA|NA
CASSIRSSHLDTEAFF
TGTGCCAGTAGTATCAGGTCCTCTCACCTGGACACTGAAGCTTTCTTT
>TRBV2|TRBJ2-1|TRBD1|NA
CASSDYGQGGNEQFF
TGTGCCAGCAGTGACTACGGACAGGGGGGGAATGAGCAGTTCTTC
>TRBV25-1|TRBJ2-1|TRBD1|few
CASSEFGQGAREQFF
TGTGCCAGCAGTGAATTCGGACAGGGGGCTCGTGAGCAGTTCTTC
>TRBV19|TRBJ1-2|TRBD1|NA
CASSKALGQGASYGYTF
TGTGCCAGTAGTAAGGCCCTTGGACAGGGGGCGTCTTATGGCTACACCTTC
>TRBV19|TRBJ2-3|TRBD2|NA
CASSRPGQGVTLAGHTDTQYF
TGTGCCAGTAGTCGCCCGGGGCAGGGGGTTACACTAGCGGGACACACAGATACGCAGTATTTT
>TRBV5-1|TRBJ2-7|NA|NA
CASSLTTRASYEQYF
TGCGCCAGCAGCCTAACAACGAGGGCTTCCTACGAGCAGTACTTC
>TRBV7-3|TRBJ1-1|NA|NA
CASSLMIGGYTEAFF
TGTGCCAGCAGCTTAATGATTGGGGGGTACACTGAAGCTTTCTTT
>TRBV15|TRBJ1-5|NA|NA
CATSRDLIVGGIPQPQHF
TGTGCCACCAGCAGAGATCTCATCGTGGGGGGAATCCCCCAGCCCCAGCATTTT
>TRBV6-5|TRBJ2-3|NA|NA
CASSQTATSTDTQYF
TGTGCCAGCAGTCAGACAGCGACTAGCACAGATACGCAGTATTTT
>TRBV2|TRBJ1-1|NA|NA
CARSRGLNTEAFF
TGTGCCAGGAGCAGGGGACTGAACACTGAAGCTTTCTTT